Below are 12 T cell receptor beta chains sequenced from a single sample in a study of human T cells and chemical hapten exposure. Indicated time point: patch test 1, 2 weeks after DPC sensitization. Noted treatment: therapeutic diphenylcyclopropenone sensitization with weekly scalp DPC. TCRdb re-analysed the RACE reads in MiXCR, keeping a single row per CDR3 protein. This sample has 70,000 to 80,000 distinct CDR3 sequences, with approximately 32% found just once. The material was whole blood, obtained in connection with sensitization to the hapten diphenylcyclopropenone (DPC). These receptors all come from a man aged 35-49 years with alopecia areata. Some clones in this sample may be carry-over from other donors' samples.

The chain employs TRBV29-1 and TRBJ2-3; unclear D gene. Germline V gene lookup returns CDR1 SQVTM and CDR2 ANQGSEA. This CDR3 is 13 amino acids long. The V end was cut by 2 bases, the J end by 0 bases, with 6 bases between. CDR3 bases: TGCAGCGTTGAAACGACTAGCACAGATACGCAGTATTTT. Translated, it gives CSVETTSTDTQYF.

This clonotype was detected once. The rearrangement joins TRBV20-1 to TRBJ1-6; D is undetermined. CDR1 and CDR2 from the germline V gene are DFQATT and SNEGSKA (reference sequence). This CDR3 is 13 amino acids long. The germline V and J ends were trimmed by 4 bases and 7 bases, with 11 bases remaining between them. The CDR3 here is CSAKIQENSPLHF. For the CDR3, the DNA is TGCAGTGCTAAAATCCAGGAGAATTCACCCCTCCACTTT.

This chain uses TRBV11-2 with TRBJ2-7; weak D call: TRBD1 (6 bases). Germline V gives CDR1 SGHAT, CDR2 FQNNGV. Trimming left V 3 bases short and J 4 bases short, with 10 bases between. CDR3 length: 13 residues. The CDR3 region has the DNA TGTGCCAGCAGCTTTGGGGACATATACGAGCAGTACTTC. Translated: CASSFGDIYEQYF.

The CDR3 is CASSRTGSYEQYF. CDR3 in DNA: TGTGCCAGTTCCAGGACAGGCTCCTACGAGCAGTACTTC. The chain has TRBV12-3 or TRBV12-4 and TRBJ2-7; 7 bases agree with TRBD1. V lost 9 bases and J lost 0; bases outside the gene matches: 5. The CDR3 loop spans 13 amino acids.

The J gene is TRBJ2-7, the V gene TRBV12-3 or TRBV12-4, with TRBD1 matching 7 bases. The CDR3 is 14 residues long. The V gene end was trimmed by 6 bases and the J gene end by 2 bases; junction bases not matched to a gene: 7. CDR3 bases: TGTGCCAGCAGCACGACAGGGTTCCCCTACGAGCAGTACTTC. Translated, it gives CASSTTGFPYEQYF.

This clonotype occurred many times. V is TRBV20-1 and J is TRBJ1-1; 12 bases match TRBD1. Unmatched junction bases numbered 7, after V lost 5 bases and J lost 0 bases. Germline V gene lookup returns CDR1 DFQATT and CDR2 SNEGSKA (reference sequence). The CDR3 covers 16 residues. CDR3: CSAPPGQGALNTEAFF. In nucleotides, the CDR3 is TGCAGTGCTCCTCCGGGACAGGGGGCATTGAACACTGAAGCTTTCTTT.

This sequence joins TRBV7-7 and TRBJ1-2, with TRBD1 matching 7 bases. CDR1 and CDR2 (germline): SSHAT, FNYEAQ (reference sequence). The CDR3 is 14 residues long. J was trimmed by 3 bases and V by 5 bases; bases with no gene match: 6. CDR3 in DNA: TGTGCCAGCAGCGAGACAGGGTCGGACTATGGCTACACCTTC. It yields the protein CASSETGSDYGYTF.

V and J are TRBV20-1 and TRBJ2-5; D uncertain. The CDR3 is made up of 14 amino acids. Germline V gene lookup returns CDR1 DFQATT and CDR2 SNEGSKA (reference sequence). Trimming took 6 bases from V and 2 from J, leaving 16 bases between them. The CDR3 sequence is CSALLPGRQETQYF. In DNA, the CDR3 is TGCAGTGCCCTATTGCCGGGCAGGCAAGAGACCCAGTACTTC.

The sample holds one count of this clonotype. The V call is TRBV7-9, the J call TRBJ2-5; 9 nucleotides align to TRBD1. Per the germline V gene, CDR1 is SEHNR and CDR2 is FQNEAQ (reference sequence). The CDR3 is 16 residues long. J lost 4 bases, V lost 7 bases, and 13 bases had no gene match. Written as DNA, the CDR3 is TGTGCCAGCACCCCTATAGGACAGGGGTCGATAGAGACCCAGTACTTC. Translation gives CASTPIGQGSIETQYF.

The V gene is TRBV6-5, the J gene TRBJ2-1, with 11 bases lining up with TRBD2. The length of the CDR3 is 19 residues. Germline V gives CDR1 MNHEY, CDR2 SVGAGI. V trimming: 5 bases; J trimming: 4 bases; junction bases outside the gene matches: 16. CDR3 loop: CASSKLSPGTSGPYNEQFF. CDR3 bases: TGTGCCAGCAGTAAACTTTCCCCCGGGACTAGCGGACCTTACAATGAGCAGTTCTTC.

The chain is built from TRBV6-2 or TRBV6-3 and TRBJ2-7; no clear D gene. The CDR3 covers 12 residues. Germline CDR1 MNHEY, CDR2 SVGEGT. Between the trimmed V and J ends, which lost 0 bases and 2 bases, there was a span of 2 bases. The CDR3 DNA is TGTGCCAGCAGTTACTCGACCTACGAGCAGTACTTC. This codes for CASSYSTYEQYF.

This clonotype showed up just a few times. The chain has TRBV6-2 or TRBV6-3 and TRBJ1-1; D is unclear. V gave up 2 bases and J gave up 10 bases, with 11 bases separating them. The CDR3 covers 12 residues. Germline CDR1 reads MNHEY; CDR2 reads SVGEGT. DNA for the CDR3: TGTGCCAGCAGTTACCATGCGAGGTCAGCTTTCTTT. Amino acids: CASSYHARSAFF.